The 11 T cell receptor beta chains listed next were all sequenced from one sample in a study of blood T cells in healthy people across ages. A sample-barcoded 5' primer and a J-beta primer mix were used in a second PCR of about 7 to 12 cycles. TCRdb called the 5' RACE reads again in MiXCR, with one record for every CDR3 protein. The table shows fewer than 1,200,000 distinct CDR3 sequences, with about 25% occurring only once. The same specimen was also included in a second study, on T cells of mothers and their children.

Sequencing used blood. The receptors shown here come from a girl aged 2 to 9 in good health.

This clonotype was recorded once. This chain joins TRBV27 and TRBJ2-1; a possible D gene is TRBD2 (6 bases). The closer fit of TRBJ2-7 to the DNA end suggests the J call may be wrong. In germline, CDR1 is MNHEY, CDR2 SMNVEV (reference sequence). The CDR3 totals 16 residues. The DNA for the CDR3 is TGTGCCAGCAGTTTATCGATGTTCGGGAGCTCCTACGAGCAGTACTTC. This sequence encodes CASSLSMFGSSYEQYF.

This clonotype was detected a few times. The chain employs TRBV29-1 and TRBJ1-2; D not resolved. This CDR3 contains 11 residues. Germline CDR1 is SQVTM and CDR2 is ANQGSEA. Trimming took 6 bases from V and 8 from J, leaving 13 bases between them. CDR3 amino acids: CSVKVGNGYTF. Here the CDR3 DNA reads TGCAGCGTAAAAGTGGGCAACGGCTACACCTTC.

The chain is built from TRBV28 and TRBJ2-5; TRBD2 might be the D (6 bases). The CDR3 is made up of 15 amino acids. Germline CDR1 and CDR2: MDHEN and SYDVKM. Between the trimmed V and J ends, which lost 7 bases and 5 bases, there was a span of 20 bases. The DNA for the CDR3 is TGTGCCAGCAAAAGCGGCCTTGGGGGGTCGGAGACCCAGTACTTC. Protein product: CASKSGLGGSETQYF.

The V call is TRBV7-9, the J call TRBJ1-4; 7 bases are shared with TRBD1. CDR1 and CDR2 (germline): SEHNR, FQNEAQ (reference sequence). This CDR3 has 15 amino acids. V shed 5 bases, J shed 4 bases, and the junction held 7 bases outside the gene matches. The DNA for the CDR3 is TGTGCCAGCAGCATCCCCGGGACAGTTAATGAAAAACTGTTTTTT. Its translation: CASSIPGTVNEKLFF.

The chain recombines TRBV20-1 with TRBJ2-7; either TRBD1 or TRBD2 may supply D (5 bases each). Germline loops: CDR1 DFQATT, CDR2 SNEGSKA (reference sequence). The V end was cut by 2 bases, the J end by 7 bases, with 21 bases between. The CDR3 has 15 amino acids. CDR3 bases: TGCAGTGCTAGACATGGGGGACGGATCGCGAGAGAGCAGTACTTC. The encoded protein is CSARHGGRIAREQYF.

This clonotype was recorded a few times. The chain couples TRBV5-1 to TRBJ1-2; D might be TRBD1 (6 bases). The germline V gene encodes CDR1 SGHRS and CDR2 YFSETQ. CDR3 length equals 14 residues. Trimming shortened V by 2 bases and J by 0 bases, and 8 bases separated the two germline ends. The CDR3 spells CASSFGQSNYGYTF. CDR3 in DNA: TGCGCCAGCAGCTTCGGACAGTCTAACTATGGCTACACCTTC.

V is TRBV4-1 and J is TRBJ2-1, with a tentative D call TRBD2 (5 bases). Trimming took off 3 bases at V and 0 bases at J, with 12 bases between the two ends. The CDR3 is 16 amino acids. Germline CDR1 reads MGHRA; CDR2 reads YSYEKL. The CDR3 bases are TGCGCCAGCAGCCATGAGGGCGGAAGCTCCTACAATGAGCAGTTCTTC. It encodes CASSHEGGSSYNEQFF.

J is TRBJ2-4 and V is TRBV3-1, with TRBD2 as a possible D gene (5 bases). Trimming cost V 4 bases and J 0 bases, with 13 bases left between them. CDR1 and CDR2 (germline): LGHDT, YNNKEL (reference sequence). The CDR3 is made up of 16 amino acids. CDR3 coding DNA: TGTGCCAGCAGCCCCATAGGAGGTCTAGCCAAAAACATTCAGTACTTC. Translating it yields CASSPIGGLAKNIQYF.

J is TRBJ2-5 and V is TRBV9, with TRBD1 matching over 8 bases. V lost 3 bases to trimming and J lost 2 bases; unmatched junction nucleotides: 6. Germline V gene lookup returns CDR1 SGDLS and CDR2 YYNGEE. The CDR3 covers 15 residues. The CDR3 loop reads CASSAPGGQQETQYF. CDR3 DNA sequence: TGTGCCAGCAGCGCCCCAGGGGGCCAACAAGAGACCCAGTACTTC.

The chain carries TRBV19 and TRBJ2-1; 10 bases fit TRBD2. Trimming at V came to 9 bases and at J to 4 bases, leaving 9 bases not matched to a gene. The CDR3 totals 15 residues. Germline V gives CDR1 LNHDA, CDR2 SQIVND (reference sequence). Here the CDR3 DNA reads TGTGCCAGCATCCCTCCTAGCGGGAGTTACAATGAGCAGTTCTTC. This codes for CASIPPSGSYNEQFF.

The chain combines TRBV5-1 with TRBJ2-1; 8 nucleotides align to TRBD2. The CDR3 extends over 15 amino acids. Per germline, CDR1 SGHRS and CDR2 YFSETQ. J gave up 9 bases and V 2 bases, and 10 bases lay outside the gene matches. The CDR3 nucleotides are TGCGCCAGCAGCTTAAGCGGGGGCGGTGCAGGTGAGCAGTTCTTC. The encoded protein is CASSLSGGGAGEQFF.